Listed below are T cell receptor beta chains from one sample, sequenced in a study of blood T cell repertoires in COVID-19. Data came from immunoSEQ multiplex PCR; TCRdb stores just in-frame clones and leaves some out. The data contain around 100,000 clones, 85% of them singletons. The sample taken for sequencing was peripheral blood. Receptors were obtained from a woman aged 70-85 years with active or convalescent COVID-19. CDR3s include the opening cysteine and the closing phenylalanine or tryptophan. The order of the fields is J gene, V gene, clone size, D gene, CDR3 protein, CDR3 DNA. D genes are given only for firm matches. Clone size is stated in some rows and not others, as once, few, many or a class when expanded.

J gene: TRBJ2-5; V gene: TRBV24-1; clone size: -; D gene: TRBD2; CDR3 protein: CATSEGGRETQYF; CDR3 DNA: TGTGCCACCAGTGAGGGCGGGAGGGAGACCCAGTACTTC
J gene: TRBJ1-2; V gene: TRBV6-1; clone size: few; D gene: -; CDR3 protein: CASSEDGTLYYGYTF; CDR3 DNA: TGTGCCAGCAGTGAAGATGGGACACTGTATTATGGCTACACCTTC
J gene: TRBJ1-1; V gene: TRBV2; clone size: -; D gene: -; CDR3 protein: CASSVTGLSWSEAFF; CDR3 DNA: TGTGCCAGCAGCGTCACAGGGTTAAGTTGGTCTGAAGCTTTCTTT
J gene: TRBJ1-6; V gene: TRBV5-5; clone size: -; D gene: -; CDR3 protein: CASSFGPELSYNSPLHF; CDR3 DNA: TGTGCCAGCAGCTTCGGTCCGGAGCTCTCCTATAATTCACCCCTCCACTTT
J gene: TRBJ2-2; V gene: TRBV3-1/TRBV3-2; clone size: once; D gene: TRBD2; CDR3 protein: CASSQDVLAGTGELFF; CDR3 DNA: TGTGCCAGCAGCCAAGATGTGCTAGCGGGGACCGGGGAGCTGTTTTTT
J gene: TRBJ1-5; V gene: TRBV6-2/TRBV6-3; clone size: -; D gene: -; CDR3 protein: CASSSYGDQPQHF; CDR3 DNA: TGTGCCAGCAGTTCTTACGGGGATCAGCCCCAGCATTTT
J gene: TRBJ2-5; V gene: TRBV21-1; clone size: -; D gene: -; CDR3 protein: CASRTRLQGFGVQETQYF; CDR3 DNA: TGTGCCAGCAGGACTAGGCTACAGGGGTTCGGGGTGCAAGAGACCCAGTACTTC
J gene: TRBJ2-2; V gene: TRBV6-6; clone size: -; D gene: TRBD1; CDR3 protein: CASRRPGTANTGELFF; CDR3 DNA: TGTGCCAGCAGGCGCCCCGGGACAGCGAACACCGGGGAGCTGTTTTTT
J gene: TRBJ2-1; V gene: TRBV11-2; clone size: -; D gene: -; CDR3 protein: CASSLRMGLHNEQFF; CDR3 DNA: TGTGCCAGCAGCCTAAGAATGGGACTCCACAATGAGCAGTTCTTC
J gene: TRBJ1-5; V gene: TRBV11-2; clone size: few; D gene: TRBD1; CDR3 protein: CASSLSTGINQPQHF; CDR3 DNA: TGTGCCAGCAGCTTATCGACAGGGATCAATCAGCCCCAGCATTTT
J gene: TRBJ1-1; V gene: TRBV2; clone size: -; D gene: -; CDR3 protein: CASSYRARETEAFF; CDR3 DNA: TGTGCCAGCAGTTACAGGGCCAGGGAGACTGAAGCTTTCTTT
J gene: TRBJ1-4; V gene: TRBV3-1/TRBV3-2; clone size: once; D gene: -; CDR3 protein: CASSQDRGYPGEKLFF; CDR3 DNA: TGTGCCAGCAGCCAAGATAGGGGGTATCCAGGTGAAAAACTGTTTTTT
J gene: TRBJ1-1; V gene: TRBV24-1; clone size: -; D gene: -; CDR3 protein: CATSTETEAFF; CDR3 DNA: TGTGCCACCTCGACTGAGACTGAAGCTTTCTTT
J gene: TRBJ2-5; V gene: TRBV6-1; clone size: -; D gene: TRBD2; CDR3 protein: CASSEPSSGTETQYF; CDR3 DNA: TGTGCCAGCAGTGAACCGTCTAGCGGGACGGAGACCCAGTACTTC
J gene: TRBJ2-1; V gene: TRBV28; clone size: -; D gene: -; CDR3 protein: CASSSPTVSYNEQFF; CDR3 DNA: TGTGCCAGCAGTTCCCCCACGGTCTCCTACAATGAGCAGTTCTTC
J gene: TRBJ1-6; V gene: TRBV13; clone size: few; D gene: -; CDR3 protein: CASRSGTHSPLHF; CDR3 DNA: TGTGCCAGCAGATCAGGAACTCATTCACCCCTCCACTTT
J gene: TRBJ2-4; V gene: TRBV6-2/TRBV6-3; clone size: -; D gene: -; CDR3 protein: CASSYSRGYIQYF; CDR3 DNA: TGTGCCAGCAGTTACTCGCGGGGCTACATTCAGTACTTC
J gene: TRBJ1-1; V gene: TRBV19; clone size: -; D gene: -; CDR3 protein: CASSPIGGRDTEAFF; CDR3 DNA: TGTGCCAGTAGCCCCATAGGTGGGCGGGACACTGAAGCTTTCTTT
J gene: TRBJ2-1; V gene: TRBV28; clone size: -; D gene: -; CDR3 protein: CASSLEAYNEQFF; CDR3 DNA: TGTGCCAGCAGTTTGGAGGCCTACAATGAGCAGTTCTTC
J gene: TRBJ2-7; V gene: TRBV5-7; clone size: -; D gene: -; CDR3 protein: CASSFQVILPYEQYF; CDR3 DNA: TGTGCCAGCAGCTTCCAGGTCATTTTACCCTACGAGCAGTACTTC
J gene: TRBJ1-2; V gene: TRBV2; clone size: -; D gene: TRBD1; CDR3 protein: CASSEIPGGYGYTF; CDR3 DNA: TGTGCCAGCAGTGAAATCCCAGGGGGCTATGGCTACACCTTC
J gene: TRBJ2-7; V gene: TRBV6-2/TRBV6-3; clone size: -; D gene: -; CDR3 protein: CASSYRMGQGRTSGTNYEQYF; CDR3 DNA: TGTGCCAGCAGTTACCGGATGGGACAGGGTCGAACTAGCGGGACTAACTACGAGCAGTACTTC
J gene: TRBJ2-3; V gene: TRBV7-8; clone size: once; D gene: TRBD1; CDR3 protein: CASSLRTGVTDTQYF; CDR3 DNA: TGTGCCAGCAGCTTAAGGACAGGTGTAACAGATACGCAGTATTTT
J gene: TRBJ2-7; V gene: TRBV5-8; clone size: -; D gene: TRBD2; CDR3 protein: CASRHKSSGRTGEQYF; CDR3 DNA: TGTGCCAGCAGACACAAATCTAGCGGGAGGACTGGTGAGCAGTACTTC
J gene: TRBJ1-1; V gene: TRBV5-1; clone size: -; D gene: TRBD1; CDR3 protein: CASSLSQGSTEAFF; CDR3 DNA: TGCGCCAGCAGCTTATCACAGGGGAGCACTGAAGCTTTCTTT
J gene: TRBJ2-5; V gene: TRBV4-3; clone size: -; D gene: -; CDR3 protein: CASSMGLSAQTQYF; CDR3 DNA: TGCGCCAGCAGCATGGGACTTTCCGCGCAGACCCAGTACTTC
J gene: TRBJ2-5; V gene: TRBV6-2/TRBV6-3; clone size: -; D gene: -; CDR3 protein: CASSPGLNLQETQYF; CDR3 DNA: TGTGCCAGCAGCCCCGGACTAAATTTACAAGAGACCCAGTACTTC
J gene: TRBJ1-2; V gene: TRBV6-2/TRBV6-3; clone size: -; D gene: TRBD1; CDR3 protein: CASSPTGENYGYTF; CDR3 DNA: TGTGCCAGCAGTCCGACAGGGGAAAACTATGGCTACACCTTC
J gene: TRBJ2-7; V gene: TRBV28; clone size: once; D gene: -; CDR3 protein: CASSPGQSYEQYF; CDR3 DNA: TGTGCCAGCAGTCCTGGACAGTCCTACGAGCAGTACTTC
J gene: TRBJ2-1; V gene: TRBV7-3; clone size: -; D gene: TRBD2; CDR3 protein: CASSGAPYNEQFF; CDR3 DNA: TGTGCCAGTAGCGGGGCCCCCTACAATGAGCAGTTCTTC
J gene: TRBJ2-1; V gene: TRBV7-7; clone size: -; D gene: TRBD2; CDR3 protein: CASSLGASGAGEQFF; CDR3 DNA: TGTGCTAGCAGCTTAGGGGCTAGCGGGGCGGGTGAGCAGTTCTTC
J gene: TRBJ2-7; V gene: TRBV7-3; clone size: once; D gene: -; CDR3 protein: CASSLWRREQYF; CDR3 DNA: TGTGCCAGCAGCTTATGGAGGAGGGAGCAGTACTTC
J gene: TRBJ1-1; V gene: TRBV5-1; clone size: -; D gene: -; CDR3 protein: CASSLTGTEAFF; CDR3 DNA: TGCGCCAGCAGCCTCACAGGCACTGAAGCTTTCTTT
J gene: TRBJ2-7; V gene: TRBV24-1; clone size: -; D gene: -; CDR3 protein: CATSERTSYTTYEQYF; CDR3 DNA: TGTGCCACCAGTGAGCGAACTAGCTACACCACCTACGAGCAGTACTTC
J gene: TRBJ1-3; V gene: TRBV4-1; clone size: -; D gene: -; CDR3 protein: CASSQDQGRGNTIYF; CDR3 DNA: TGCGCCAGCAGCCAAGATCAGGGGCGAGGAAACACCATATATTTT
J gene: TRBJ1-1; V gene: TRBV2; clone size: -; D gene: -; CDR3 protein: CASSVTGRNTEAFF; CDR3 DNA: TGTGCCAGCAGTGTCACAGGCCGGAACACTGAAGCTTTCTTT
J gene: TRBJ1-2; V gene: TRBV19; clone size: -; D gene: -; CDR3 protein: CASSIYGTFRQGYTF; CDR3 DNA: TGTGCCAGTAGTATCTACGGGACTTTCAGACAGGGCTACACCTTC
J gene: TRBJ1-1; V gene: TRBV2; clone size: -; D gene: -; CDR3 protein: CASRDEQGPEAFF; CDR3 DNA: TGTGCCAGCAGAGATGAACAGGGTCCCGAAGCTTTCTTT
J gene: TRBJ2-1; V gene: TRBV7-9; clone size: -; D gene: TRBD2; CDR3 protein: CASSSFRGGYNEQFF; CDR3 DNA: TGTGCCAGCAGCTCCTTTCGGGGGGGATACAATGAGCAGTTCTTC
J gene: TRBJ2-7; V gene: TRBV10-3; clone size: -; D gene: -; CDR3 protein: CASHQTGGIYEQYF; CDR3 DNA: TGTGCCAGCCATCAGACAGGAGGTATCTACGAGCAGTACTTC